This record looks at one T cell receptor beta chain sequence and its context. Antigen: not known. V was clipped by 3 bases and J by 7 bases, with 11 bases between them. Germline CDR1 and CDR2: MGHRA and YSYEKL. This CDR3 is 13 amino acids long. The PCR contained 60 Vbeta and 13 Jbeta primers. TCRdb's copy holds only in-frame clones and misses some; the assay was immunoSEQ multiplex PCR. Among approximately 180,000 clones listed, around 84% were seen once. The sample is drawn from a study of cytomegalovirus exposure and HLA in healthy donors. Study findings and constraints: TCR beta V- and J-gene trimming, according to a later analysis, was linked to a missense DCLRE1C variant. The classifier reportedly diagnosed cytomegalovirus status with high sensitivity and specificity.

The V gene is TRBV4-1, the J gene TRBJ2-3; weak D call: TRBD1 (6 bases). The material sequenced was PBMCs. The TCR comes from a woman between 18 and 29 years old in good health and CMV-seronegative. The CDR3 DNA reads TGCGCCAGCAGCCAGGCTCAGGGGTATACGCAGTATTTT. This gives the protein CASSQAQGYTQYF.